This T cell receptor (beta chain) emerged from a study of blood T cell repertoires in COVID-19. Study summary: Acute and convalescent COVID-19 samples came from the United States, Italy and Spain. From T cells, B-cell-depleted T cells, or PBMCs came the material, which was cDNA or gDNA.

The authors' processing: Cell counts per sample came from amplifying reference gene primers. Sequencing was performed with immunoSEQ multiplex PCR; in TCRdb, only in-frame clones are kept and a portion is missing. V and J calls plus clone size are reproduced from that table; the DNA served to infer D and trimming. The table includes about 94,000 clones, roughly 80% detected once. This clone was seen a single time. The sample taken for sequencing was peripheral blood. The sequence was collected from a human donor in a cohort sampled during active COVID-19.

The CDR3 bases are TGTGCCAGTAGTACGACTAGCGATAGCTCCTACGAGCAGTACTTC. Translating it yields CASSTTSDSSYEQYF. The rearrangement uses TRBV19 and TRBJ2-7, with 8 bases lining up with TRBD2. V was pared by 4 bases and J by 0 bases, with 5 bases of the junction left unmatched. CDR1 and CDR2 from the germline V gene are LNHDA and SQIVND (reference sequence). The CDR3 length is 15 residues. Filled out from reference TRBV19 and TRBJ2-7, the complete variable domain reads DGGITQSPKYLFRKEGQNVTLSCEQNLNHDAMYWYRQDPGQGLRLIYYSQIVNDFQKGDIAEGYSVSREKKESFPLTVTSAQKNPTAFYLCASSTTSDSSYEQYFGPGTRLTVT.